This paragraph covers one T cell receptor beta chain sequence. These data are taken from a study of blood T cell repertoires in COVID-19. Study in general: Specimens from acute and convalescent COVID-19 originated in the United States, Italy and Spain. PBMCs, B-cell-depleted T cells, or T cells were the source of the cDNA or gDNA that made up the material.

The CDR3 is 13 amino acids. Looked up from germline, CDR1 is SGHNT and CDR2 is YYREEE (reference sequence). V shed 4 bases and J shed 3 bases, with 11 bases lying between them. How the authors handled the data: Cell counts per sample came from amplifying reference gene primers. Clones were sequenced by immunoSEQ multiplex PCR, and TCRdb holds only the in-frame ones, with some missing. The D gene and trimming were derived from the DNA, and the V and J assignments and clone size from that table. The repertoire has around 7,000 clones, approximately 90% of them found once; the top ten carry around 8%. Sequenced input: peripheral blood. The source is a human donor in a cohort sampled during active COVID-19. The donor label of this sample is uncertain. The J gene is TRBJ2-7, the V gene TRBV5-4, with a possible D match to TRBD1 (6 bases). This CDR3 reads CASSVDRIYEQYF. CDR3 sequence (DNA): TGTGCCAGCAGCGTTGACAGGATCTACGAGCAGTACTTC.